This paragraph reports one T cell receptor beta chain. Antigen: not known. This entry is derived from a study of monozygotic twins with cystic fibrosis. Findings of the study overall: Co-twins had the most similar V usage for 13 of 16 pairs, J for 8.

Germline V gene sequence: CDR1 SGHNT, CDR2 YYREEE (reference sequence). V gave up 4 bases and J gave up 4 bases, with 22 bases separating them. This CDR3 comprises 17 residues. Libraries were prepared by immunoSEQ multiplex PCR; TCRdb keeps only in-frame clonotypes and omits some of them. This sample has 4,500 to 5,500 clones, with roughly 97% found just once. The sequencing input was blood. The origin of this receptor is a boy aged 2 to 10 with cystic fibrosis. The chain is built from TRBV5-4 and TRBJ2-3, with D possibly matching TRBD2 (5 bases). In nucleotides, the CDR3 is TGTGCCAGCAGCCCGCGGCGGGCAGGTGGGCCCCCAGATACGCAGTATTTT. It is translated as CASSPRRAGGPPDTQYF.